The clone carrying this TCR beta chain was detected ten times or more. Its antigen remains unidentified. The data are from a study of CD8 T cells in ankylosing spondylitis. V shed 3 bases, J shed 2 bases, and the junction held 3 bases outside the gene matches. CDR3 length: 16 residues. Germline values: CDR1 SEHNR, CDR2 FQNEAQ (reference sequence). Quantitative 5'-RACE with molecular barcodes generated TCR beta libraries. TCRdb recomputed calls from the 5' RACE reads with MiXCR, one row per CDR3 protein. Among tens of thousands of distinct CDR3 sequences listed, about 9% were seen once. Notes on the study in general: Both synovial fluid and blood in reactive arthritis had previously been reported to carry some motif variants. Disease-associated clones were CD8+ and fairly uncommon in peripheral blood. Disease-linked clones were reportedly significantly enriched in matched ankylosing spondylitis synovial fluid. For ankylosing spondylitis blood, a TCR beta motif of eight or nine highly homologous variants appeared characteristic.

Material: blood, either unsorted or a sorted T cell fraction (not recorded which). The gene calls are TRBV7-9 and TRBJ2-1, with 11 bases that match TRBD2. The sequence was collected from a male donor with ankylosing spondylitis. The DNA of the CDR3 is TGTGCCAGCAGCTTTTCTAGCGGGAGGACCTACAATGAGCAGTTCTTC. Protein sequence: CASSFSSGRTYNEQFF.